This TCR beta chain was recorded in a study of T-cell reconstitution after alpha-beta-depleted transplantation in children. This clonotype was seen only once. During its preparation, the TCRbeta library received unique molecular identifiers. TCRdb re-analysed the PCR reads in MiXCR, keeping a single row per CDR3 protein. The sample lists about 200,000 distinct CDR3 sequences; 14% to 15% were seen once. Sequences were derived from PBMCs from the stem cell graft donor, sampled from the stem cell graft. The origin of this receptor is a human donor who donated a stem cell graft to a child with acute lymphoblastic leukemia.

The CDR3 bases are TGCGCCAGCAGCTCCGCCGGAGACTATGGGGAAGAGCAGTTCTTC. It translates to CASSSAGDYGEEQFF. The chain links TRBV5-1 to TRBJ2-1, with D possibly matching TRBD2 (5 bases). V lost 3 bases and J lost 10, with 20 bases in between. Germline loops: CDR1 SGHRS, CDR2 YFSETQ. The CDR3 has 15 residues.